A single T cell receptor (beta chain) is shown here with its context. The data originate from a study of blood T cells in healthy people across ages. A second 7 to 11 cycle PCR used barcoded and J-beta primers. MiXCR, run by TCRdb on the 5' RACE reads, gives a single entry per CDR3 protein. The sample shows more than 700,000 distinct CDR3 sequences, about half of them seen only once. The V gene's germline CDR1 is SGHTA and CDR2 FQGTGA. CDR3 length: 15 amino acids. V lost 4 bases, J lost 6 bases, and 10 bases stayed unmatched. This clonotype originated in a man aged 80 or over in good health. Sequenced: blood. The chain employs TRBV7-3 and TRBJ1-1; 8 positions match TRBD1. CDR3 nucleotides: TGTGCCAGCAGCTCGCATCATGACAGGGGAGCTGAAGCTTTCTTT. Translated, it gives CASSSHHDRGAEAFF.